Following are 15 T cell receptor beta chains from one sample sequenced in a study of T cells after somatic rescue of genetic block. Generated by immunoSEQ multiplex PCR, the TCRdb table keeps only in-frame clones and is missing some. The sample has tens of thousands of clones, under 95% seen once; the top ten hold around 3%. Sequencing was done on a sample of peripheral blood mononuclear cells (PBMCs). Every receptor here comes from a man between 35 and 55 years old.

This chain connects TRBV4-2 to TRBJ1-1; tentatively, D is TRBD1 (6 bases). CDR3 length: 13 residues. Trimming took off 4 bases at V and 1 base at J, with 7 bases between the two ends. Germline CDR1 reads LGHNA; CDR2 reads YNFKEQ. The CDR3 loop reads CASSLDRNTEAFF. The CDR3 nucleotides read TGTGCCAGCAGCCTGGACAGGAACACTGAAGCTTTCTTT.

The gene calls are TRBV19 and TRBJ1-5, with a possible D match to TRBD1 (5 bases). This CDR3 spans 15 amino acids. Germline V gene data show CDR1 as LNHDA and CDR2 as SQIVND (reference sequence). The V end was cut by 5 bases, the J end by 2 bases, with 13 bases between. The CDR3 region is CASSPTGTRNQPQHF. The CDR3 nucleotides read TGTGCCAGTAGTCCTACGGGGACGCGCAATCAGCCCCAGCATTTT.

The CDR3 protein is CASRDRGYQETQYF. DNA for the CDR3: TGTGCCAGCCGGGACAGGGGGTACCAAGAGACCCAGTACTTC. The chain recombines TRBV6-1 with TRBJ2-5; 11 positions agree with TRBD1. CDR1 is MNHNS, CDR2 SASEGT, per germline. J was trimmed by 0 bases and V by 8 bases; bases with no gene match: 2. The CDR3 extends over 14 amino acids.

This clone was observed once. CDR3 DNA: TGTGCCAGCTCACCAGGGCTCTACGAGCAGTACTTC. Its protein product is CASSPGLYEQYF. This sequence joins TRBV18 and TRBJ2-7; D uncertain. From germline, CDR1 is KGHSH and CDR2 LQKENI. The CDR3 spans 12 residues. Trimming took off 2 bases at V and 3 bases at J, with 5 bases between the two ends. The whole variable domain, filled in from reference TRBV18 and TRBJ2-7, reads NAGVMQNPRHLVRRRGQEARLRCSPMKGHSHVYWYRQLPEEGLKFMVYLQKENIIDESGMPKERFSAEFPKEGPSILRIQQVVRGDSAAYFCASSPGLYEQYFGPGTRLTVT.

J is TRBJ1-3 and V is TRBV5-1; D not resolved. The CDR3 spans 15 residues. Germline CDR1 SGHRS, CDR2 YFSETQ. V gave up 4 bases and J gave up 0 bases, with 11 bases separating them. Here the CDR3 reads CASSGRGDSGNTIYF. The CDR3 region has the DNA TGCGCCAGCAGCGGCCGTGGGGACTCTGGAAACACCATATATTTT.

The chain links TRBV7-8 to TRBJ2-5; TRBD2 aligns across 13 bases. The CDR3 sequence is 15 residues long. The V gene end was trimmed by 5 bases and the J gene end by 4 bases; junction bases not matched to a gene: 4. The germline V gene has CDR1 SGHVS and CDR2 FQNEAQ. CDR3 amino acids: CASSPGLAGRETQYF. In DNA form, the CDR3 reads TGTGCCAGCAGCCCGGGACTAGCGGGGAGAGAGACCCAGTACTTC.

In the case of this clone: This likely comes from a read error, as the CDR3 has no conserved phenylalanine or tryptophan at its end. The DNA is left out, because the CDR3 cannot be placed on it with certainty; the CDR3 is given as TCRdb lists it. V gene TRBV6-1 combines with J gene TRBJ2-3; the table calls TRBD2, which could not be checked here. Germline CDR1 is MNHNS and CDR2 is SASEGT. From its first to its last residue, the CDR3 has 8 amino acids. CDR3 sequence: CASSVWRP.

This sequence joins TRBV5-5 and TRBJ1-2; D is possibly TRBD1 (5 bases). V shed 0 bases and J shed 1 base, with 10 bases lying between them. Looked up from germline, CDR1 is SGHKS and CDR2 is YYEKEE (reference sequence). The CDR3 covers 15 residues. CDR3 sequence reads: CASSLGVGVNYGYTF. As DNA, the CDR3 is TGTGCCAGCAGCTTGGGCGTAGGGGTTAACTATGGCTACACCTTC.

The rearrangement uses TRBV7-3 and TRBJ2-3; tentative D call: TRBD1 (6 bases). The CDR3 sequence is 16 residues long. V gave up 5 bases and J gave up 3 bases, with 18 bases separating them. The germline CDR1 and CDR2 sequences are SGHTA and FQGTGA. The CDR3 DNA reads as TGTGCCAGCAGCCCCCCACGTTGGCAGGGGACAGATACGCAGTATTTT. This sequence encodes CASSPPRWQGTDTQYF.

For the CDR3, the DNA is TGTGCCAGCAGCGTCGGGGTGACAGGAGTACAGACCTACGAGCAGTACTTC. Translated, it gives CASSVGVTGVQTYEQYF. The chain has TRBV9 and TRBJ2-7; a possible D gene is TRBD1 (6 bases). V gave up 2 bases and J gave up 2 bases, with 20 bases separating them. The germline gives CDR1 SGDLS, CDR2 YYNGEE. The CDR3 has 17 residues.

The chain is built from TRBV5-1 and TRBJ2-1; TRBD2 aligns across 9 bases. The CDR3 totals 15 residues. Per germline, CDR1 SGHRS and CDR2 YFSETQ. J gave up 8 bases and V 5 bases, and 11 bases lay outside the gene matches. The CDR3 DNA follows: TGCGCCAGCAGGGAACTGGGGACTAGCTCCCATGAGCAGTTCTTC. Translation: CASRELGTSSHEQFF.

This chain uses TRBV21-1 with TRBJ2-5. TRBV21-1 is recorded as a pseudogene. The CDR3 runs to 14 residues. Here the CDR3 DNA reads TGTGCCAGCAGCAAAGTGGCAGGGAGAGAGACCCAGTACTTC. Translating it yields CASSKVAGRETQYF.

The genes are TRBV18 and TRBJ2-7; 7 bases line up with TRBD1. There are 15 residues in the CDR3. With 6 bases clipped from V and 6 bases from J, the junction kept 14 bases outside the gene matches. The germline CDR1 and CDR2 sequences are KGHSH and LQKENI. The CDR3 nucleotides are TGTGCCAGCTCCACTATGACAGGGTTCTCTTCCGAGCAGTACTTC. It specifies CASSTMTGFSSEQYF.

The J gene is TRBJ2-1, the V gene TRBV2, with a tentative D call TRBD1 (5 bases). V lost 8 bases and J 8 bases, leaving 10 bases between the germline ends. This CDR3 comprises 11 residues. The germline V gene has CDR1 SNHLY and CDR2 FYNNEI. The chain's CDR3 is CASGQGYEQFF. For the CDR3, the DNA is TGTGCCAGCGGTCAGGGCTATGAGCAGTTCTTC.

The rearrangement uses TRBV14 and TRBJ2-3; D gene ambiguous. Trimming took off 0 bases at V and 7 bases at J, with 14 bases between the two ends. CDR1 and CDR2 (germline): SGHDN, FVKESK. This CDR3 spans 15 amino acids. CDR3 sequence (DNA): TGTGCCAGCAGCCAAGAAGGGATGGGTTCACATACGCAGTATTTT. It specifies CASSQEGMGSHTQYF.